This entry lists 31 T cell receptor beta chains sequenced from one sample in a study of T cells after posttransplantation cyclophosphamide. Generated by immunoSEQ multiplex PCR, the TCRdb table keeps only in-frame clones and is missing some. This set yields 35,000 to 40,000 clones and no singletons; the top ten hold roughly 5.9%. Sequences were obtained from PBMCs. These receptors were taken from a man aged 25-45 years in good health and a related stem cell transplant donor.

In its sample, this clone was seen many times. V is TRBV19 and J is TRBJ1-5, with TRBD1 matching over 8 bases. Germline CDR1 and CDR2: LNHDA and SQIVND (reference sequence). The V segment lost 5 bases and the J segment 1 base; nucleotides outside the gene matches: 10. The CDR3 spans 17 residues. The DNA of the CDR3 is TGTGCCAGTAGTCCCCAGGACAGGGATGGGAGCAATCAGCCCCAGCATTTT. Protein sequence: CASSPQDRDGSNQPQHF.

This clone was counted many times. The chain combines TRBV5-6 with TRBJ1-6; D unclear. This CDR3 region has 13 residues. Germline values: CDR1 SGHDT, CDR2 YYEEEE. Trimming removed 0 bases at V and 6 bases at J, with 4 bases between. CDR3 nucleotide sequence: TGTGCCAGCAGCTTGGGCGTTAATTCACCCCTCCACTTT. Translation gives CASSLGVNSPLHF.

The chain is built from TRBV7-6 and TRBJ1-2; 7 bases are shared with TRBD1. The trim removed 2 bases at V and 4 bases at J, leaving 4 bases unmatched. The germline gives CDR1 SGHVS, CDR2 FNYEAQ. There are 14 residues in the CDR3. CDR3 sequence reads: CASSLTGDSYGYTF. The DNA of the CDR3 is TGTGCCAGCAGCTTAACAGGGGATAGCTATGGCTACACCTTC.

This clone came up many times. J is TRBJ2-2 and V is TRBV2; tentative D call: TRBD1 (6 bases). The germline V gene has CDR1 SNHLY and CDR2 FYNNEI. V lost 6 bases, J lost 7 bases, and 12 bases lay in between. The CDR3 covers 13 residues. The CDR3 here is CASRENRDGELFF. DNA of the CDR3: TGTGCCAGCAGAGAGAACAGGGACGGGGAGCTGTTTTTT.

Ten or more counts support this clone. The chain carries TRBV5-1 and TRBJ1-5, with 12 nucleotides matching TRBD1. CDR3 length equals 18 residues. The V gene end was trimmed by 4 bases and the J gene end by 0 bases; junction bases not matched to a gene: 8. CDR1 SGHRS and CDR2 YFSETQ come from the germline V gene. This CDR3 reads CASSPGTGGRYSNQPQHF. DNA of the CDR3: TGCGCCAGCAGCCCGGGGACAGGGGGCCGCTATAGCAATCAGCCCCAGCATTTT.

This clone was counted at least ten times. This chain links TRBV14 with TRBJ2-1; TRBD1 matches at 8 bases. The CDR3 length is 16 residues. The V gene's germline CDR1 is SGHDN and CDR2 FVKESK. Germline trimming cut 4 bases from V and 3 bases from J; bases unmatched to any gene: 8. In DNA form, the CDR3 reads TGTGCCAGCAGCCTCTTAGGTGGACAGGGCTACAATGAGCAGTTCTTC. Its protein product is CASSLLGGQGYNEQFF. Drawing the rest from reference TRBV14 and TRBJ2-1, the complete variable domain is EAGVTQFPSHSVIEKGQTVTLRCDPISGHDNLYWYRRVMGKEIKFLLHFVKESKQDESGMPNNRFLAERTGGTYSTLKVQPAELEDSGVYFCASSLLGGQGYNEQFFGPGTRLTVL.

V and J are TRBV7-8 and TRBJ2-3, with 11 bases that match TRBD2. Germline V lookup: CDR1 SGHVS, CDR2 FQNEAQ. V lost 4 bases and J lost 1; bases outside the gene matches: 4. The CDR3 has 16 residues. CDR3 DNA: TGTGCCAGCAGCTCTCTTAGCGGGGGGGGCACAGATACGCAGTATTTT. It is translated as CASSSLSGGGTDTQYF.

This clone appeared a few times. J is TRBJ2-7 and V is TRBV29-1, with D unclear. Trimming stripped 4 bases from V and 0 bases from J, with 10 bases between. Germline V CDR1 and CDR2: SQVTM, ANQGSEA. This CDR3 contains 13 residues. CDR3 region: CSVGGSASYEQYF. DNA of the CDR3: TGCAGCGTTGGTGGCAGTGCCTCCTACGAGCAGTACTTC.

This clone was recorded at least ten times. The V gene is TRBV5-4, the J gene TRBJ2-7; 8 bases map to TRBD1. Germline V gives CDR1 SGHNT, CDR2 YYREEE (reference sequence). Losses at the gene ends were 4 bases for V and 5 bases for J; bases not matched to a gene: 8. This CDR3 has 14 residues. In DNA, the CDR3 is TGTGCCAGCAGCCCGACAGGGGCTAGGGACGAGCAGTACTTC. Translating it yields CASSPTGARDEQYF.

This clone was seen at least ten times. This chain uses TRBV10-3 with TRBJ1-1, with 9 bases identical to TRBD1. The CDR3 runs to 13 residues. Germline trimming cut 11 bases from V and 5 bases from J; bases unmatched to any gene: 9. Germline assignment: CDR1 ENHRY and CDR2 SYGVKD. The CDR3 DNA sequence: TGTGCCGCCGGAGGACAGGGGATGACTGAAGCTTTCTTT. Translated, it gives CAAGGQGMTEAFF.

This clone was seen at least ten times. The chain combines TRBV18 with TRBJ2-3; D uncertain. With 3 bases removed from V and 1 base from J, the gap between germline ends came to 14 bases. CDR3 size: 16 residues. Germline V gives CDR1 KGHSH, CDR2 LQKENI. CDR3 DNA sequence: TGTGCCAGCTCACCGTCAGGCAACCTGGGCACAGATACGCAGTATTTT. Translation: CASSPSGNLGTDTQYF.

This clone was found a few times. This chain uses TRBV6-5 with TRBJ2-1, with a tentative D call TRBD1 (6 bases). The germline V and J ends were trimmed by 8 bases and 6 bases, with 14 bases remaining between them. The CDR3 runs to 13 residues. Germline CDR1 reads MNHEY; CDR2 reads SVGAGI. The CDR3 region has the DNA TGTGCCAGCGGGGAAGAGGACAGCAATGAGCAGTTCTTC. Protein sequence: CASGEEDSNEQFF.

At least ten counts were recorded for this clone. The rearrangement joins TRBV7-2 to TRBJ2-1, with 7 bases lining up with TRBD1. The trim removed 6 bases at V and 0 bases at J, leaving 8 bases unmatched. The germline V gene has CDR1 SGHTA and CDR2 FQGNSA. The CDR3 runs to 16 residues. The CDR3 protein is CASRSTGVGSYNEQFF. The CDR3 coding sequence is TGTGCCAGCAGGTCCACAGGGGTAGGCTCCTACAATGAGCAGTTCTTC. The full variable domain, completed using reference TRBV7-2 and TRBJ2-1, is GAGVSQSPSNKVTEKGKDVELRCDPISGHTALYWYRQSLGQGLEFLIYFQGNSAPDKSGLPSDRFSAERTGGSVSTLTIQRTQQEDSAVYLCASRSTGVGSYNEQFFGPGTRLTVL.

This clone showed up many times. CDR3 sequence: CATSDPWGLQNTEAFF. Here the CDR3 DNA reads TGTGCCACCAGTGATCCCTGGGGGCTTCAGAACACTGAAGCTTTCTTT. The rearrangement links TRBV24-1 to TRBJ1-1, with D possibly being TRBD1 (6 bases). Trimming shortened V by 3 bases and J by 1 base, and 14 bases separated the two germline ends. This CDR3 spans 16 amino acids. The germline gives CDR1 KGHDR, CDR2 SFDVKD.

This clone was observed many times. The rearrangement uses TRBV6-1 and TRBJ2-1, with TRBD1 matching 9 bases. Trimming removed 0 bases from V and 8 bases from J; junction bases left unmatched: 2. This CDR3 is 14 amino acids long. CDR1 is MNHNS and CDR2 is SASEGT in the germline V gene. CDR3 amino acids: CASSEAGQGYEQFF. In DNA, the CDR3 is TGTGCCAGCAGTGAAGCGGGACAGGGCTATGAGCAGTTCTTC.

This clone has ten or more counts. The genes are TRBV2 and TRBJ1-4; TRBD1 matches at 9 bases. The V gene's germline CDR1 is SNHLY and CDR2 FYNNEI. The junction had 6 bases not matched to a gene; V was cut back by 3 bases and J by 4 bases. CDR3 size: 16 residues. The CDR3 spells CASSEGTGMNNEKLFF. In nucleotides, the CDR3 is TGTGCCAGCAGTGAGGGGACAGGGATGAATAATGAAAAACTGTTTTTT.

This clone showed up many times. This rearrangement joins TRBV2 to TRBJ2-5; weak D call: TRBD2 (6 bases). This CDR3 spans 15 amino acids. Germline CDR1 is SNHLY and CDR2 is FYNNEI. Between the trimmed V and J ends, which lost 3 bases and 1 base, there was a span of 12 bases. CDR3 nucleotides: TGTGCCAGCAGTGAGGACGGAGGGGTCCAAGAGACCCAGTACTTC. Amino acid sequence: CASSEDGGVQETQYF.

This clone was counted at least ten times. The chain employs TRBV5-1 and TRBJ1-1; maybe TRBD1 (5 bases). Germline assignment: CDR1 SGHRS and CDR2 YFSETQ. The CDR3 runs 14 residues. Deletions cut 4 bases from V and 3 bases from J, with 13 bases between. The CDR3 DNA reads TGCGCCAGCAGCCCCAGGGTGGTCGACACTGAAGCTTTCTTT. Its translation is CASSPRVVDTEAFF.

This clone was detected ten times or more. The gene calls are TRBV6-1 and TRBJ1-2, with 7 bases that match TRBD1. J lost 3 bases, V lost 7 bases, and 5 bases had no gene match. The germline gives CDR1 MNHNS, CDR2 SASEGT. This CDR3 region has 13 residues. CDR3 sequence: CASKLQGYYGYTF. DNA of the CDR3: TGTGCCAGCAAGTTACAGGGGTACTATGGCTACACCTTC.

This clone was observed at least ten times. This chain uses TRBV24-1 with TRBJ2-7; TRBD1 might be the D (6 bases). The CDR3 has 14 residues. The V gene's germline CDR1 is KGHDR and CDR2 SFDVKD. Trimming shortened V by 4 bases and J by 1 base, and 10 bases separated the two germline ends. Here the CDR3 DNA reads TGTGCCACCAGTGAGGGGACACCTTCCTACGAGCAGTACTTC. Protein sequence: CATSEGTPSYEQYF.

This clone appeared a few times. CDR3 amino acids: CASSLEVAGDQETQYF. The CDR3, as DNA: TGCGCCAGCAGCTTGGAGGTAGCGGGGGACCAAGAGACCCAGTACTTC. The chain recombines TRBV5-1 with TRBJ2-5; 9 positions agree with TRBD2. This CDR3 contains 16 residues. From germline, CDR1 is SGHRS and CDR2 YFSETQ. V was pared by 0 bases and J by 0 bases, with 3 bases of the junction left unmatched. Supplemented by reference TRBV5-1 and TRBJ2-5, the full variable domain reads KAGVTQTPRYLIKTRGQQVTLSCSPISGHRSVSWYQQTPGQGLQFLFEYFSETQRNKGNFPGRFSGRQFSNSRSEMNVSTLELGDSALYLCASSLEVAGDQETQYFGPGTRLLVL.

V and J are TRBV4-2 and TRBJ1-2, with a tentative D call TRBD1 (6 bases). V lost 3 bases and J lost 0, with 20 bases in between. Germline assignment: CDR1 LGHNA and CDR2 YNFKEQ. The CDR3 contains 18 residues. CDR3 residues: CASSQDPNLQGANYGYTF. CDR3 nucleotide sequence: TGTGCCAGCAGCCAGGACCCGAACTTACAGGGAGCTAACTATGGCTACACCTTC.

In this sample, this clone turned up many times. This sequence joins TRBV4-1 and TRBJ2-7; 8 bases agree with TRBD2. The CDR3 spans 17 residues. V trimming: 0 bases; J trimming: 1 base; junction bases outside the gene matches: 8. CDR1 is MGHRA and CDR2 is YSYEKL in the germline V gene. CDR3 region: CASSQDLEAGASYEQYF. In nucleotides, the CDR3 is TGCGCCAGCAGCCAAGATCTAGAAGCGGGGGCGTCCTACGAGCAGTACTTC.

This clone was observed many times. The chain has TRBV7-3 and TRBJ2-2; 12 nucleotides line up with TRBD2. After removal of 3 bases from V and 2 bases from J, the junction contained 4 bases not matched to a gene. The germline V gene has CDR1 SGHTA and CDR2 FQGTGA. The CDR3 loop spans 17 amino acids. CDR3 sequence reads: CASSLTSGGTNTGELFF. The CDR3 nucleotides are TGTGCCAGCAGCTTGACTAGCGGGGGAACTAACACCGGGGAGCTGTTTTTT.

This clone has at least ten counts. The rearrangement joins TRBV7-9 to TRBJ2-2; possibly TRBD2 for D (6 bases). The CDR3 extends over 15 amino acids. Germline CDR1 and CDR2: SEHNR and FQNEAQ (reference sequence). Trimming removed 4 bases at V and 1 base at J, with 10 bases between. CDR3 residues: CASSSQGGNTGELFF. The CDR3 coding sequence is TGTGCCAGCAGCTCTCAGGGAGGGAACACCGGGGAGCTGTTTTTT. Full variable domain (missing parts from reference TRBV7-9 and TRBJ2-2): DTGVSQNPRHKITKRGQNVTFRCDPISEHNRLYWYRQTLGQGPEFLTYFQNEAQLEKSRLLSDRFSAERPKGSFSTLEIQRTEQGDSAMYLCASSSQGGNTGELFFGEGSRLTVL.

This clone came up many times. V is TRBV6-6 and J is TRBJ1-1; D remains ambiguous. Germline V CDR1 and CDR2: MNHNY, SVGAGI (reference sequence). The CDR3 loop spans 15 amino acids. V was cut by 0 bases and J by 0 bases, with 8 bases left in between. Here the CDR3 DNA reads TGTGCCAGCAGTTACTCGAGGCGGGTGAACACTGAAGCTTTCTTT. Its translation: CASSYSRRVNTEAFF.

At least ten counts were recorded for this clone. CDR3 coding DNA: TGCGCCAGCAGCTTCGGGGGGGCTGGCACTGAAGCTTTCTTT. Its protein product is CASSFGGAGTEAFF. The chain carries TRBV5-1 and TRBJ1-1; D may be TRBD1 (6 bases). The V and J ends lost 2 bases and 4 bases respectively, with 12 bases between them. The germline V gene encodes CDR1 SGHRS and CDR2 YFSETQ. This CDR3 region has 14 residues. The full variable domain, rest sourced from reference TRBV5-1 and TRBJ1-1, is KAGVTQTPRYLIKTRGQQVTLSCSPISGHRSVSWYQQTPGQGLQFLFEYFSETQRNKGNFPGRFSGRQFSNSRSEMNVSTLELGDSALYLCASSFGGAGTEAFFGQGTRLTVV.

This clone occurred many times. The J gene is TRBJ2-3, the V gene TRBV7-9, with 8 bases that match TRBD1. Trimming removed 5 bases from V and 1 base from J; junction bases left unmatched: 2. The CDR3 is made up of 14 amino acids. Per the germline V gene, CDR1 is SEHNR and CDR2 is FQNEAQ (reference sequence). In DNA, the CDR3 is TGTGCCAGCAGCAAGACAGGGGGCACAGATACGCAGTATTTT. It yields the protein CASSKTGGTDTQYF.

This clone was counted many times. This chain connects TRBV6-1 to TRBJ1-2; D perhaps matches TRBD1 (5 bases). V was clipped by 2 bases and J by 2 bases, with 6 bases between them. The CDR3 consists of 13 residues. CDR1 is MNHNS, CDR2 SASEGT, per germline. The CDR3: CASSENRNYGYTF. Here the CDR3 DNA reads TGTGCCAGCAGTGAAAACAGGAACTATGGCTACACCTTC.

This clone was recorded many times. The chain employs TRBV19 and TRBJ1-6; TRBD1 is a possible D gene (5 bases). The CDR3 is made up of 15 amino acids. Trimming stripped 1 base from V and 5 bases from J, with 9 bases between. Germline values: CDR1 LNHDA, CDR2 SQIVND (reference sequence). The CDR3 reads CASSIGGVDNSPLHF. The CDR3 nucleotides read TGTGCCAGTAGTATAGGGGGCGTCGATAATTCACCCCTCCACTTT.

This clone was seen a handful of times. The chain links TRBV18 to TRBJ2-7, with D perhaps TRBD1 (7 bases). Per germline, CDR1 KGHSH and CDR2 LQKENI. Trimming shortened V by 0 bases and J by 5 bases, and 11 bases separated the two germline ends. The CDR3 contains 14 residues. The DNA of the CDR3 is TGTGCCAGCTCACCACCTACAGGGGAGGACGAGCAGTACTTC. It specifies CASSPPTGEDEQYF.